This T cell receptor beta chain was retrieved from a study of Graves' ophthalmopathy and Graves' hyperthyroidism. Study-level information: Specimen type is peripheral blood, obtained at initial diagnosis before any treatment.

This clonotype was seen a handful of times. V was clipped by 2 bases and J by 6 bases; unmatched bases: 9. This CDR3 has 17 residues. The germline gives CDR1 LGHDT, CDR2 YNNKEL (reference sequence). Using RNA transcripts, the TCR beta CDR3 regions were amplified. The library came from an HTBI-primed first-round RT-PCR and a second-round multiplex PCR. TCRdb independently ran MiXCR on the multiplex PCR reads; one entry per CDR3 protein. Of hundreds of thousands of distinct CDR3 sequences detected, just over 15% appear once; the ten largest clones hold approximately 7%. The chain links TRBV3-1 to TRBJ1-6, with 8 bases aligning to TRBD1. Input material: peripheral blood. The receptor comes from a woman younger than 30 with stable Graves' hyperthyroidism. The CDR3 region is CASSQRWGQGANSPLHF. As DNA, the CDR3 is TGTGCCAGCAGCCAAAGATGGGGCCAGGGGGCTAATTCACCCCTCCACTTT.